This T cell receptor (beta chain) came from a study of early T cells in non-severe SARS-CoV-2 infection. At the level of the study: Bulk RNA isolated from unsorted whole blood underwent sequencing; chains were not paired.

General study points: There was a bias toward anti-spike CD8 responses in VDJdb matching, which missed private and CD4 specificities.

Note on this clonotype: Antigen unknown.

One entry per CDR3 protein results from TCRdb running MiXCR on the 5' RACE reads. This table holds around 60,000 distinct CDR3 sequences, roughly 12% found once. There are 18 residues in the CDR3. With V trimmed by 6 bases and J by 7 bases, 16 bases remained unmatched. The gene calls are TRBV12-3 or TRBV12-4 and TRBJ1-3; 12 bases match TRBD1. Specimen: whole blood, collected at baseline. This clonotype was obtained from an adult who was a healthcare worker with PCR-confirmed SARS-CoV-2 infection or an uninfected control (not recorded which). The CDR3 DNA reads TGTGCCAGCAGACCTCTCGGGACAGGGGGCATCTCTCGCAACACCATATATTTT. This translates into CASRPLGTGGISRNTIYF.